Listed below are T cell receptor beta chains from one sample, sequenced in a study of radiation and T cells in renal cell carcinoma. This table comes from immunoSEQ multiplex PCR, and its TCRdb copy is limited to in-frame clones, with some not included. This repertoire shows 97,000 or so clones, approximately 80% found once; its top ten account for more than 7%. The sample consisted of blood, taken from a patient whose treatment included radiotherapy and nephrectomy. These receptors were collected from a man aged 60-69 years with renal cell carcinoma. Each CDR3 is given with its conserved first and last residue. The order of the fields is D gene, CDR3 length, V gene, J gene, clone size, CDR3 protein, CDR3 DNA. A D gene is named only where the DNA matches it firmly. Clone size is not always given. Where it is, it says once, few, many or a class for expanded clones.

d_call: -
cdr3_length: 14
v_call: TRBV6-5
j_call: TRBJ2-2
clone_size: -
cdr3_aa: CASSQGTVTGELFF
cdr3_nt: TGTGCCAGCAGTCAGGGGACCGTCACCGGGGAGCTGTTTTTT

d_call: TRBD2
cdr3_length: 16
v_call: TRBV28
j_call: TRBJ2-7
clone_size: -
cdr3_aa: CASSPPGLAGAAEQYF
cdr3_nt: TGTGCCAGCAGCCCTCCTGGACTAGCGGGAGCAGCTGAGCAGTACTTC

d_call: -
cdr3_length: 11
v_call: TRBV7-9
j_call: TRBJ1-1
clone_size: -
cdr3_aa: CASRVGTEAFF
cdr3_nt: TGTGCCAGCAGGGTCGGCACTGAAGCTTTCTTT

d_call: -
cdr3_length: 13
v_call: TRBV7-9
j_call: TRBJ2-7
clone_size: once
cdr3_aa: CASSQYRAHEQYF
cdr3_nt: TGTGCCAGCAGTCAATACAGGGCCCACGAGCAGTACTTC

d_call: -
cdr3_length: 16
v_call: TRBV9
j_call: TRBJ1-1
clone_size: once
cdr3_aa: CASSEGQGGLDIEAFF
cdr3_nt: TGTGCCAGCAGCGAGGGGCAAGGGGGGTTGGACATTGAAGCTTTCTTT

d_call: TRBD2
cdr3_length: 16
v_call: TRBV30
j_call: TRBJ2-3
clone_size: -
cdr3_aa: CAWSGASGRRTDTQYF
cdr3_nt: TGTGCCTGGAGTGGAGCTAGCGGGAGAAGAACAGATACGCAGTATTTT

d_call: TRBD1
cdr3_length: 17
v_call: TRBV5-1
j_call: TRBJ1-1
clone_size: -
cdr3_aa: CASSLAQGEGRDTEAFF
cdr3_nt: TGCGCCAGCAGCTTGGCCCAGGGGGAAGGGAGGGACACTGAAGCTTTCTTT

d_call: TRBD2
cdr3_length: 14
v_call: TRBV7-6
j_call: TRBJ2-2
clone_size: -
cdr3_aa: CASREGANTGELFF
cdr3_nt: TGTGCCAGCCGGGAGGGCGCGAACACCGGGGAGCTGTTTTTT

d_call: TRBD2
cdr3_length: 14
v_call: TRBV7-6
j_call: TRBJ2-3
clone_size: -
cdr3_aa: CASSYGGGTDTQYF
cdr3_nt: TGTGCCAGCAGCTATGGGGGGGGGACAGATACGCAGTATTTT

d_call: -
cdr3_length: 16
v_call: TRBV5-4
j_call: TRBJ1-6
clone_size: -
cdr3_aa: CASSLWGPGSNSPLHF
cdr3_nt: TGTGCCAGCAGCTTGTGGGGCCCGGGATCTAATTCACCCCTCCACTTT

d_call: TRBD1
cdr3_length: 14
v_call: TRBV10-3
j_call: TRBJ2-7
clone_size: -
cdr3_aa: CAVNPGQGRYEQYF
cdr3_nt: TGTGCCGTGAATCCGGGACAGGGCCGCTACGAGCAGTACTTC

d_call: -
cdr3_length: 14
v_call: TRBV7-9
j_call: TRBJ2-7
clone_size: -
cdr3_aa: CASSLPSFGYEQYF
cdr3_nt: TGTGCCAGCAGCTTACCGAGTTTTGGTTACGAGCAGTACTTC

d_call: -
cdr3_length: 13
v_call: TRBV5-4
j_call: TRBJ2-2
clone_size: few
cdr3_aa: CASAWPNTGELFF
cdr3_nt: TGTGCCAGCGCCTGGCCGAACACCGGGGAGCTGTTTTTT

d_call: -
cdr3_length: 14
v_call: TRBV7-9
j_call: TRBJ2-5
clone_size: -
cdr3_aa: CASSGRTRQETQYF
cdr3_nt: TGTGCCAGCAGCGGAAGGACAAGGCAAGAGACCCAGTACTTC

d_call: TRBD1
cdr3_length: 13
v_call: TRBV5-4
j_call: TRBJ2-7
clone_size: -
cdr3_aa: CASSRTGLGEQYF
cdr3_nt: TGTGCCAGCAGCCGGACAGGGTTGGGCGAGCAGTACTTC

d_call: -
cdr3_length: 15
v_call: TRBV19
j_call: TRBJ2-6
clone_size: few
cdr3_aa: CASISEGRGANVLTF
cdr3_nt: TGTGCCAGTATCTCTGAGGGGAGGGGGGCCAACGTCCTGACTTTC

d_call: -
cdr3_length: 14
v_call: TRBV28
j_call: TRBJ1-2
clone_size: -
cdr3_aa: CASTPLGLNYGYTF
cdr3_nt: TGTGCCAGCACTCCCCTCGGACTTAACTATGGCTACACCTTC

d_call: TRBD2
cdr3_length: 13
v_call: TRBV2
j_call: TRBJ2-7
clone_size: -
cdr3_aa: CAGATTSGIEQYF
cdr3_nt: TGTGCCGGGGCCACGACTAGCGGGATCGAGCAGTACTTC

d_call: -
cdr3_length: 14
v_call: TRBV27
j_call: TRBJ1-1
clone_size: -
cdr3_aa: CASSFEGGITEAFF
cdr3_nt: TGTGCCAGCAGTTTCGAGGGGGGAATCACTGAAGCTTTCTTT

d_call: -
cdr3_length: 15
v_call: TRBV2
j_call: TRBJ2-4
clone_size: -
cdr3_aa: CASRTVRKGLFIQYF
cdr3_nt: TGTGCCAGCAGGACTGTTCGGAAGGGACTTTTCATTCAGTACTTC

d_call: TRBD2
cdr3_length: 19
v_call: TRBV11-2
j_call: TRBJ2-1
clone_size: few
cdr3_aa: CASKPTSQAGGTLWDEQFF
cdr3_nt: TGTGCCAGCAAGCCCACGTCACAAGCGGGAGGCACCCTTTGGGATGAGCAGTTCTTC

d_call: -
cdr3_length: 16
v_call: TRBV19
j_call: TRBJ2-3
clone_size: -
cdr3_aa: CASSAGPGLRRDTQYF
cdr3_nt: TGTGCCAGTAGTGCGGGGCCGGGACTGCGACGGGATACGCAGTATTTT

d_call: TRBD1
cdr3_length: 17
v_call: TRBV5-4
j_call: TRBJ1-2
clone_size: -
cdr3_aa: CASSLRQGALGLRGYTF
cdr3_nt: TGTGCCAGCAGCTTGAGGCAGGGGGCTCTCGGATTGAGAGGCTACACCTTC

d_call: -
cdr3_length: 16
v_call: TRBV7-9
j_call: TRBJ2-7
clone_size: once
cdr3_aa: CASSSLRGRLGNEQYF
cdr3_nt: TGTGCCAGCAGCAGCCTTAGGGGCCGCTTAGGCAACGAGCAGTACTTC

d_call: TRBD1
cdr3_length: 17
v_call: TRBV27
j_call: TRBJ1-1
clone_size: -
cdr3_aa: CASSLRQGWDEATEAFF
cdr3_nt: TGTGCCAGCAGTTTAAGACAGGGTTGGGATGAGGCCACTGAAGCTTTCTTT

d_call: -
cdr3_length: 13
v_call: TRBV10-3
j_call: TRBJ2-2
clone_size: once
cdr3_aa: CAISGTAPGELFF
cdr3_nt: TGTGCCATCAGTGGGACAGCCCCCGGGGAGCTGTTTTTT

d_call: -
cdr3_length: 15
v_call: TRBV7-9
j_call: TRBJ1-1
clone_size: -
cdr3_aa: CASSLDRSGAQIAFF
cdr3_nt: TGTGCCAGCAGCCTAGACAGGTCAGGGGCTCAGATCGCTTTCTTT

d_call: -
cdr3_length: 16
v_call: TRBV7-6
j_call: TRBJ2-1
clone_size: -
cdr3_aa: CASSLWASEPNNEQFF
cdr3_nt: TGTGCCAGCAGCTTATGGGCTAGCGAACCTAACAATGAGCAGTTCTTC

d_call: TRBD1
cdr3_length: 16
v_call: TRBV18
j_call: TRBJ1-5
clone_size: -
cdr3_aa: CASSPRREGADQPQHF
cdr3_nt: TGTGCCAGCTCACCAAGGAGGGAGGGGGCGGATCAGCCCCAGCATTTT

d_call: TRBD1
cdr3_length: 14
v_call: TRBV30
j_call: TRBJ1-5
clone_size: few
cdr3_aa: CAFSRDRGNLPQHF
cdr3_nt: TGTGCCTTCTCCCGGGACAGGGGAAATTTGCCCCAGCATTTT

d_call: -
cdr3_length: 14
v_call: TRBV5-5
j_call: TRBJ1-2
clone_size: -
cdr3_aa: CASSLRKAVYGYTF
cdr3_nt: TGTGCCAGCAGCTTGCGAAAGGCCGTCTATGGCTACACCTTC

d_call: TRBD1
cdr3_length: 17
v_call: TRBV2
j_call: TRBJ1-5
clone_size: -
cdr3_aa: CASTVVQGEVSNQPQHF
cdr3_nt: TGTGCCAGCACCGTTGTACAGGGGGAGGTAAGCAATCAGCCCCAGCATTTT

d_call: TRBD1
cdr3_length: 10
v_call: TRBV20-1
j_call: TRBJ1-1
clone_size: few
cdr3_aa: CSSDRVGAFF
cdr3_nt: TGCAGTTCCGACAGGGTCGGCGCTTTCTTT

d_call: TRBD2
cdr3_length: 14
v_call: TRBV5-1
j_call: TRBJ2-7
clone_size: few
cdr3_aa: CASSLSGSTYEQYF
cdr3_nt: TGCGCCAGCAGCTTGAGCGGGAGCACCTACGAGCAGTACTTC

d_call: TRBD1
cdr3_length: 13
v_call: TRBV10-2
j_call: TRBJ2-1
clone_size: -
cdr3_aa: CASYRGRYNEQFF
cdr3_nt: TGCGCCAGCTACAGGGGGAGATACAATGAGCAGTTCTTC

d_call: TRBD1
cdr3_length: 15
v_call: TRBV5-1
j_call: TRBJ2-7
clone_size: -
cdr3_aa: CASSLAGTGLYEQYF
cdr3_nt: TGCGCCAGCAGCTTGGCAGGGACAGGGCTTTACGAGCAGTACTTC

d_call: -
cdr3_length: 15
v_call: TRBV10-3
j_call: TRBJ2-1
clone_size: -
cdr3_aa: CAISEPRGWWNEQFF
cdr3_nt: TGTGCCATCAGTGAGCCCAGGGGATGGTGGAATGAGCAGTTCTTC

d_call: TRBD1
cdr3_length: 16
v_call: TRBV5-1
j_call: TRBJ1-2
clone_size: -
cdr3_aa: CASSLRATGVEYGYTF
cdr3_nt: TGCGCCAGCAGCTTGCGGGCGACAGGGGTTGAGTATGGCTACACCTTC

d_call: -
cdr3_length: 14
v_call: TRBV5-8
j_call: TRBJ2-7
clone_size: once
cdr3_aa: CASSLRHGAYEQYF
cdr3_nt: TGTGCCAGCAGCCTTAGACACGGTGCCTACGAGCAGTACTTC

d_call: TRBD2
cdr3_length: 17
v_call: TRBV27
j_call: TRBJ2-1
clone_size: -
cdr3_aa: CASSLRWSTSGVGEQFF
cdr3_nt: TGTGCCAGCAGTTTAAGATGGAGCACTAGCGGGGTGGGAGAGCAGTTCTTC

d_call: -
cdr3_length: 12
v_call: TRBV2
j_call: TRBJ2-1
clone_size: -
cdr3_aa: CASSWTYNEQFF
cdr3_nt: TGTGCCAGCAGTTGGACCTACAATGAGCAGTTCTTC

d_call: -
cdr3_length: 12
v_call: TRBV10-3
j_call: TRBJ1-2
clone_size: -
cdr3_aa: CAIRGRDYGYTF
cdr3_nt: TGTGCCATCAGGGGGAGGGACTATGGCTACACCTTC

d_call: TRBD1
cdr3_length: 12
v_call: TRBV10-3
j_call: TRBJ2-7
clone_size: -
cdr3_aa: CAIRGDSNEQYF
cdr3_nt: TGTGCCATCAGGGGGGACAGTAACGAGCAGTACTTC

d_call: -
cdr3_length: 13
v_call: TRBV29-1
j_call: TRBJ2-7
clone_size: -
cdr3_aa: CSARRELSYEQYF
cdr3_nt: TGCAGCGCCAGGCGGGAACTCTCCTACGAGCAGTACTTC

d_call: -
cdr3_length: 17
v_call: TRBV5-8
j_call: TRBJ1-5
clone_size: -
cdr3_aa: CASSPAWVPGRDQPQHF
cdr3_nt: TGTGCCAGCAGCCCGGCCTGGGTCCCTGGGCGCGATCAGCCCCAGCATTTT

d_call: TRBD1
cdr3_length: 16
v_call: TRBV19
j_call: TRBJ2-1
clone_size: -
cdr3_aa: CASSIVIGQGAYEQFF
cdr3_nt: TGTGCCAGTAGTATAGTTATAGGGCAGGGGGCCTATGAGCAGTTCTTC

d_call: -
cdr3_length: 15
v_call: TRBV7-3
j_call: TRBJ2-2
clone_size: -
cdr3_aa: CASSLGGQHTGELFF
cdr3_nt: TGTGCCAGCAGCTTAGGCGGCCAACACACCGGGGAGCTGTTTTTT

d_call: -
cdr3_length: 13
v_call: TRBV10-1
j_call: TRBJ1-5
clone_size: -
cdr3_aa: CASSARGGQPQHF
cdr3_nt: TGCGCCAGCAGTGCCAGGGGAGGCCAGCCCCAGCATTTT

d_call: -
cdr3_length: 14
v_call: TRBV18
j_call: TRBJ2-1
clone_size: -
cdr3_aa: CASSPLQGGNEQFF
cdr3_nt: TGTGCCAGCTCACCACTCCAGGGGGGGAATGAGCAGTTCTTC

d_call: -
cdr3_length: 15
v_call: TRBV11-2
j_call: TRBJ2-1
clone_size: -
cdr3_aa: CASSLAGSSYNEQFF
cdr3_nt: TGTGCCAGCAGCTTAGCGGGGTCCTCCTACAATGAGCAGTTCTTC

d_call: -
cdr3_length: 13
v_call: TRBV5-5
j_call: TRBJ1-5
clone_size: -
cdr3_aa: CASSLGGEEPQHF
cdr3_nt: TGTGCCAGCAGCTTGGGGGGAGAGGAGCCCCAGCATTTT

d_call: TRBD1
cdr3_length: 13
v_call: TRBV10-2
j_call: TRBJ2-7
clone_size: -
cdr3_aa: CASRRQGPYEQYF
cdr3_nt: TGCGCCAGCAGAAGACAGGGTCCCTACGAGCAGTACTTC

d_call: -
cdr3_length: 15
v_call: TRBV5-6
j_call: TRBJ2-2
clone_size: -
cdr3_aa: CASSFGRDVTGELFF
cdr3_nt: TGTGCCAGCAGCTTCGGCAGGGATGTCACCGGGGAGCTGTTTTTT

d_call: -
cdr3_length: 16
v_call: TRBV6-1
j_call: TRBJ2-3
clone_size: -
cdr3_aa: CASSELAGTPTDTQYF
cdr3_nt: TGTGCCAGCAGTGAACTGGCGGGGACTCCCACAGATACGCAGTATTTT

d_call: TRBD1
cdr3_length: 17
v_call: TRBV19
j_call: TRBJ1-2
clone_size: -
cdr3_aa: CASSSGGGQGSLYGYTF
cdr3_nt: TGTGCCAGTAGTTCGGGCGGGGGACAGGGGAGCCTTTATGGCTACACCTTC